The present entry profiles one TCR beta chain with its context. The V gene lost 4 bases and the J gene lost 4 bases, with 11 bases spanning the gap. The CDR3 totals 13 residues. The germline V gene has CDR1 SGDLS and CDR2 YYNGEE. This record belongs to a study of T cell responses to AZD1222 COVID-19 vaccine. The table came from immunoSEQ multiplex PCR; TCRdb's copy has only in-frame clones and leaves some out. The sample contains 96,000 or so clones, roughly 90% of which appear only once. Sequencing used peripheral blood, obtained on day 0 of AZD1222 vaccination. The chain combines TRBV9 with TRBJ1-1, with D perhaps TRBD1 (5 bases). This sequence was found in an adult in good health. The DNA of the CDR3 is TGTGCCAGCAGCCCCCTTAGGGGCACTGAAGCTTTCTTT. Protein product: CASSPLRGTEAFF.